One and the same sample provided the 12 T cell receptor beta chains below, sequenced in a study of blood T cells in healthy people across ages. Primed by a sample-barcoded 5' primer and a J-beta primer mix, a second PCR proceeded for 7 to 11 cycles. TCRdb reprocessed the 5' RACE reads via MiXCR and lists one record per CDR3 protein. The sample has 1.8 million or so distinct CDR3 sequences, around 40% seen once. The sequenced material came from blood. These receptors came from a human donor in good health.

J is TRBJ2-5 and V is TRBV29-1; D remains ambiguous. This CDR3 is built from 14 residues. Looked up from germline, CDR1 is SQVTM and CDR2 is ANQGSEA. V lost 8 bases and J lost 1, with 17 bases in between. The CDR3 coding sequence is TGCAGCATACCCTCCCCGGGCAGCCAAGAGACCCAGTACTTC. It encodes CSIPSPGSQETQYF.

This clonotype was observed a handful of times. The chain is built from TRBV7-3 and TRBJ2-1; D uncertain. The germline gives CDR1 SGHTA, CDR2 FQGTGA. The V end was cut by 0 bases, the J end by 6 bases, with 18 bases between. The CDR3 totals 17 residues. Here the CDR3 DNA reads TGTGCCAGCAGCTTAACTCAACGGACGGCTCGCGCCAATGAGCAGTTCTTC. Amino acids: CASSLTQRTARANEQFF.

The rearrangement uses TRBV15 and TRBJ1-6; D is uncertain. V was cut by 8 bases and J by 11 bases, with 16 bases left in between. Germline V gene sequence: CDR1 LNHNV, CDR2 YYDKDF (reference sequence). The CDR3 spans 13 residues. CDR3 loop: CATGLTKETPLHF. In DNA form, the CDR3 reads TGTGCCACCGGGTTAACGAAGGAGACACCCCTCCACTTT.

This clonotype appeared a few times. The V gene is TRBV20-1, the J gene TRBJ2-1; 7 positions agree with TRBD2. Trimming removed 5 bases from V and 10 bases from J; junction bases left unmatched: 5. The germline gives CDR1 DFQATT, CDR2 SNEGSKA (reference sequence). The CDR3 is 11 residues long. CDR3 residues: CSAPLASEQFF. The CDR3, as DNA: TGCAGTGCTCCACTAGCGAGCGAGCAGTTCTTC.

The rearrangement joins TRBV28 to TRBJ1-2, with a possible D match to TRBD1 (5 bases). The ends were cut back, 4 bases at V and 8 bases at J, with 14 bases in the middle. Germline V lookup: CDR1 MDHEN, CDR2 SYDVKM. CDR3 length: 13 amino acids. The CDR3 protein is CASSYRLRQGYTF. Written as DNA, the CDR3 is TGTGCCAGCAGTTATCGACTTAGACAGGGCTACACCTTC.

The chain uses TRBV28 and TRBJ2-5; maybe TRBD2 (5 bases). The closer fit of TRBJ2-7 to the DNA end suggests the J call may be wrong. The V gene's germline CDR1 is MDHEN and CDR2 SYDVKM. The CDR3 is made up of 16 amino acids. The CDR3 spells CASSSPTRVLNYEQYF. The CDR3 DNA follows: TGTGCCAGCAGTTCTCCGACGAGGGTGCTCAACTACGAGCAGTACTTC.

The genes are TRBV20-1 and TRBJ2-3; D not certain. Per the germline V gene, CDR1 is DFQATT and CDR2 is SNEGSKA (reference sequence). Trimming removed 2 bases from V and 4 bases from J, with 10 bases in between. The CDR3 loop spans 13 amino acids. Written as DNA, the CDR3 is TGCAGTGCTAGATTCCGTGGTCCAGATACGCAGTATTTT. Its translation: CSARFRGPDTQYF.

This chain links TRBV29-1 with TRBJ2-1, with TRBD2 matching over 8 bases. CDR3 length: 12 residues. From germline, CDR1 is SQVTM and CDR2 ANQGSEA. V dropped 4 bases and J dropped 10; count of bases not matched to a gene: 6. Here the CDR3 DNA reads TGCAGCGTTGCCGGGGGGGGTAGGGAGCAGTTCTTC. Translation: CSVAGGGREQFF.

This clonotype has only a few counts. The CDR3 here is CASSPSLGGHEQFF. The CDR3 DNA reads as TGTGCCAGCAGCCCCTCGTTGGGGGGACATGAGCAGTTCTTC. The chain carries TRBV7-9 and TRBJ2-1; tentatively, D is TRBD2 (6 bases). V lost 5 bases and J lost 8, with 16 bases in between. From germline, CDR1 is SEHNR and CDR2 FQNEAQ (reference sequence). This CDR3 has 14 amino acids.

A remark on this clonotype: The junction shows a germline mismatch at one end, possibly a read error. The CDR3 DNA reads as TGTGCCGGCAGCTCCCTGAGGGGGGCCGGGGCCAACGTCCTGACTTTC. Its translation is CAGSSLRGAGANVLTF. The V and J genes are TRBV11-2 and TRBJ2-6, with D perhaps matching TRBD1 or TRBD2 (6 bases each). The CDR3 extends over 16 amino acids. Looked up from germline, CDR1 is SGHAT and CDR2 is FQNNGV.

The chain uses TRBV18 and TRBJ2-5; 10 nucleotides align to TRBD2. The J call may be wrong; the DNA end is better matched by TRBJ2-7. This CDR3 contains 17 residues. CDR1 KGHSH and CDR2 LQKENI come from the germline V gene. CDR3 sequence reads: CASSPQIAGGPLYEQYF. The DNA for the CDR3 is TGTGCCAGCTCACCACAAATAGCGGGGGGACCCCTTTACGAGCAGTACTTC.

The chain uses TRBV10-3 and TRBJ2-1; 9 bases are a match to TRBD2. CDR1 ENHRY and CDR2 SYGVKD come from the germline V gene. Trimming at V came to 8 bases and at J to 3 bases, leaving 11 bases not matched to a gene. There are 16 residues in the CDR3. Here the CDR3 DNA reads TGTGCCATCGGTACAGGGGTTAGCGGGGGCTACAATGAGCAGTTCTTC. Translation: CAIGTGVSGGYNEQFF.